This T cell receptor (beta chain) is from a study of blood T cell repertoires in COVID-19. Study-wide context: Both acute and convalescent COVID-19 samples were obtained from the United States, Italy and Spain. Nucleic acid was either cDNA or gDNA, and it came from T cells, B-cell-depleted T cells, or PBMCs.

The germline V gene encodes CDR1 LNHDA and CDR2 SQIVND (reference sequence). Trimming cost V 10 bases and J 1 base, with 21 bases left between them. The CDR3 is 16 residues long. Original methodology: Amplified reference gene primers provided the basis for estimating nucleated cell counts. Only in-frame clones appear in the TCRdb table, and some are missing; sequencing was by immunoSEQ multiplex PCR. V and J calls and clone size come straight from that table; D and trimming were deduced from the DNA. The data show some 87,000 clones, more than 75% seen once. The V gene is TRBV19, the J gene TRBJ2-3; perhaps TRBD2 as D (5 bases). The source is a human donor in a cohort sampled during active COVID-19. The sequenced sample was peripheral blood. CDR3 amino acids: CATNPVGVRGTDTQYF. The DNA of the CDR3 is TGTGCCACGAATCCGGTCGGGGTACGGGGCACAGATACGCAGTATTTT.